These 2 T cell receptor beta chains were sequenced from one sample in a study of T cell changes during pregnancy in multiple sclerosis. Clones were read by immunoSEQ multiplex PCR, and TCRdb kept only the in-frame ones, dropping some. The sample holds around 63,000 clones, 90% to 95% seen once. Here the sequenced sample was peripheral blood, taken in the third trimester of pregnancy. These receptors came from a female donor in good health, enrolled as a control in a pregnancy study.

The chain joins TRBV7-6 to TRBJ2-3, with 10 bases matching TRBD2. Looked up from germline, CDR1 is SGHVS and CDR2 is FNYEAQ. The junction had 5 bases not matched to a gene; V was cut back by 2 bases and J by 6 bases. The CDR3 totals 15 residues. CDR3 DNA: TGTGCCAGCAGCTTAAGCGGGGGGGCTTGGGATACGCAGTATTTT. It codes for CASSLSGGAWDTQYF.

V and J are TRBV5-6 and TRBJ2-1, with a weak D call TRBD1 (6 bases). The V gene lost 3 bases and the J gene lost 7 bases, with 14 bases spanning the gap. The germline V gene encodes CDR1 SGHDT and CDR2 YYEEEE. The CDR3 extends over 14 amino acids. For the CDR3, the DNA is TGTGCCAGCAGCTCCCCACAGGGCGTGAATGAGCAGTTCTTC. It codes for CASSSPQGVNEQFF.